The 21 T cell receptor beta chains listed next were all sequenced from one sample in a study of T cell repertoires in cytomegalovirus infection. TCRdb independently ran MiXCR on the reads; one entry per CDR3 protein. This table has about 920,000 distinct CDR3 sequences, around 31% appearing once. Their antigen targets remain unknown. The source was cultured CD8+ T cells from PBMCs, collected from culture after CMV antigen stimulation. These receptors were collected from a human donor in good health (CMV status not recorded). Some clones in this sample may be carry-over from other donors' samples.

This clonotype was observed a few times. The genes are TRBV4-2 and TRBJ2-3, with 15 bases lining up with TRBD2. V was pared by 0 bases and J by 3 bases, with 13 bases of the junction left unmatched. Germline loops: CDR1 LGHNA, CDR2 YNFKEQ. The CDR3 length is 21 residues. CDR3 DNA: TGTGCCAGCAGCCAAGATAACCCGGGACTAGCGGGGGGCCAACCGACAGATACGCAGTATTTT. It yields the protein CASSQDNPGLAGGQPTDTQYF.

This clonotype is a singleton in its sample. The chain joins TRBV3-1 to TRBJ1-1; 12 nucleotides agree with TRBD1. Germline V gene data show CDR1 as LGHDT and CDR2 as YNNKEL (reference sequence). CDR3 size: 18 residues. The ends lost 2 bases at V and 5 bases at J; junction bases unmatched: 12. DNA for the CDR3: TGTGCCAGCAGCCAATGGTACGGGACAGGGGGCTTCAGGACTGAAGCTTTCTTT. Its protein product is CASSQWYGTGGFRTEAFF.

This clonotype was seen a few times. V is TRBV24-1 and J is TRBJ1-4, with D uncertain. Germline V gene data show CDR1 as KGHDR and CDR2 as SFDVKD. V dropped 5 bases and J dropped 0 bases, with 15 bases sitting between them. CDR3 length equals 17 residues. The CDR3 DNA sequence: TGTGCCACCAGTGGGATAGGAGACGGTGCAACTAATGAAAAACTGTTTTTT. Translation: CATSGIGDGATNEKLFF.

This clonotype occurred once. The J gene is TRBJ2-2, the V gene TRBV6-2 or TRBV6-3; no definite D call. This CDR3 region has 14 residues. V dropped 8 bases and J dropped 0 bases, with 10 bases sitting between them. Looked up from germline, CDR1 is MNHEY and CDR2 is SVGEGT. Here the CDR3 DNA reads TGTGCCAGCGGGGTCATAACGAACACCGGGGAGCTGTTTTTT. Amino acid sequence: CASGVITNTGELFF.

This clonotype was seen only a few times. The rearrangement links TRBV2 to TRBJ1-2; D unclear. V lost 6 bases and J lost 3, with 8 bases in between. This CDR3 region has 12 residues. Germline CDR1 and CDR2: SNHLY and FYNNEI. This CDR3 reads CASRGIYYGYTF. The CDR3 DNA reads as TGTGCCAGCAGAGGCATTTACTATGGCTACACCTTC. Full variable domain (outside the CDR3, taken from reference TRBV2 and TRBJ1-2): EPEVTQTPSHQVTQMGQEVILRCVPISNHLYFYWYRQILGQKVEFLVSFYNNEISEKSEIFDDQFSVERPDGSNFTLKIRSTKLEDSAMYFCASRGIYYGYTFGSGTRLTVV.

This rearrangement joins TRBV7-8 to TRBJ2-4; a possible D gene is TRBD1 (6 bases). Germline V gives CDR1 SGHVS, CDR2 FQNEAQ. The ends were cut back, 6 bases at V and 4 bases at J, with 10 bases in the middle. The CDR3 has 13 amino acids. The CDR3 loop is CASSLTGKNIQYF. The CDR3 DNA follows: TGTGCCAGCAGTTTAACAGGGAAAAACATTCAGTACTTC.

The rearrangement joins TRBV4-1 to TRBJ2-1, with no clear D. There are 14 residues in the CDR3. Germline V CDR1 and CDR2: MGHRA, YSYEKL. The ends were cut back, 0 bases at V and 7 bases at J, with 10 bases in the middle. CDR3: CASSQESAVNEQFF. Here the CDR3 DNA reads TGCGCCAGCAGCCAAGAGTCCGCGGTGAATGAGCAGTTCTTC.

V gene TRBV19 combines with J gene TRBJ2-7, with D possibly being TRBD1 or TRBD2 (5 bases each). The CDR3 has 14 amino acids. Germline CDR1 LNHDA, CDR2 SQIVND (reference sequence). The V and J ends lost 2 bases and 6 bases respectively, with 14 bases between them. The CDR3 DNA reads TGTGCCAGTAGTATAAGGGGCCGAGGGGCCGAGCAGTACTTC. This encodes CASSIRGRGAEQYF.

This clonotype was observed a handful of times. This chain joins TRBV15 and TRBJ1-5; D not certain. Germline lookup yields CDR1 LNHNV and CDR2 YYDKDF (reference sequence). CDR3 length equals 14 residues. V lost 4 bases to trimming and J lost 6 bases, with 13 bases between them. As DNA, the CDR3 is TGTGCCACCAGCACCGGGGAAGGGTCTCAGCCCCAGCATTTT. Translated, it gives CATSTGEGSQPQHF.

CDR3 protein: CASSLTWEQQGRNTGELFF. CDR3 DNA sequence: TGTGCCAGCAGTTTAACGTGGGAGCAACAGGGGAGGAACACCGGGGAGCTGTTTTTT. This chain uses TRBV12-3 or TRBV12-4 with TRBJ2-2, with 7 bases identical to TRBD1. The V gene end was trimmed by 2 bases and the J gene end by 1 base; junction bases not matched to a gene: 13. The CDR3 totals 19 residues.

This chain connects TRBV19 to TRBJ2-1; 11 bases match TRBD2. This CDR3 is built from 14 residues. Germline CDR1 LNHDA, CDR2 SQIVND (reference sequence). V was clipped by 7 bases and J by 8 bases; unmatched bases: 7. DNA for the CDR3: TGTGCCAGTATTAGCGGGGGGGCCTTGGATGAGCAGTTCTTC. It encodes CASISGGALDEQFF.

This clonotype has a handful of counts. The chain links TRBV27 to TRBJ2-7; D is unresolved. Germline V gene lookup returns CDR1 MNHEY and CDR2 SMNVEV (reference sequence). Between the trimmed V and J ends, which lost 4 bases and 2 bases, there was a span of 9 bases. The CDR3 consists of 13 residues. The CDR3 sequence is CASSSQDPYEQYF. The CDR3, as DNA: TGTGCCAGCAGTTCCCAAGACCCCTACGAGCAGTACTTC.

This chain links TRBV12-3 or TRBV12-4 with TRBJ1-1; D not certain. This CDR3 is built from 16 residues. With 1 base removed from V and 4 bases from J, the gap between germline ends came to 16 bases. CDR3 sequence: CASSLVTSVGGTEAFF. In DNA form, the CDR3 reads TGTGCCAGCAGTTTAGTCACCAGTGTAGGAGGCACTGAAGCTTTCTTT.

This clonotype was observed a few times. A read error may account for a junction end that differs from germline. V usage is TRBV29-1 and J usage is TRBJ2-1, with D perhaps matching TRBD2 (7 bases). Per germline, CDR1 SQVTM and CDR2 ANQGSEA. CDR3 length: 15 residues. The CDR3 nucleotides read TGTAGCGTTGGGAGGGGGATTGGCACCTACAATGAGCAGTTCTTC. It codes for CSVGRGIGTYNEQFF.

This clonotype has only a few counts. The chain carries TRBV27 and TRBJ2-3; 8 bases match TRBD2. With 5 bases clipped from V and 5 bases from J, the junction kept 15 bases outside the gene matches. Germline lookup yields CDR1 MNHEY and CDR2 SMNVEV (reference sequence). This CDR3 contains 17 residues. The CDR3 sequence: CASSTLGGAGIIDTQYF. The CDR3 nucleotides are TGTGCCAGCAGTACCCTCGGGGGGGCCGGGATTATAGATACGCAGTATTTT.

This chain connects TRBV5-6 to TRBJ2-4; possibly TRBD2 for D (5 bases). The CDR3 has 19 residues. Looked up from germline, CDR1 is SGHDT and CDR2 is YYEEEE. V was cut by 3 bases and J by 2 bases, with 24 bases left in between. The CDR3 nucleotides are TGTGCCAGCAGCTACGACTACACCGGACCTTTTTCCTCCAAAAACATTCAGTACTTC. Protein: CASSYDYTGPFSSKNIQYF.

This clonotype was observed a few times. The V and J genes are TRBV27 and TRBJ2-2; TRBD1 matches at 7 bases. CDR1 and CDR2 from the germline V gene are MNHEY and SMNVEV (reference sequence). V gave up 4 bases and J gave up 5 bases; unmatched junction bases: 13. The CDR3 is made up of 17 amino acids. CDR3 in amino acids: CASSYYPWTGGTGELFF. Here the CDR3 DNA reads TGTGCCAGCAGTTACTATCCTTGGACAGGCGGGACCGGGGAGCTGTTTTTT.

This clonotype has a count of ten or more. V usage is TRBV7-6 and J usage is TRBJ2-7; the match to TRBD2 covers 12 bases. Germline CDR1 and CDR2: SGHVS and FNYEAQ. CDR3 length equals 15 residues. V gave up 5 bases and J gave up 2 bases; unmatched junction bases: 4. The CDR3 region has the DNA TGTGCCAGCAGCCAAGGGACTAGCGGGCCCTACGAGCAGTACTTC. Translated, it gives CASSQGTSGPYEQYF.

The chain employs TRBV19 and TRBJ2-1, with D possibly TRBD1 on 6 matching bases. The CDR3 consists of 16 residues. Germline V gives CDR1 LNHDA, CDR2 SQIVND (reference sequence). Trimming removed 2 bases from V and 7 bases from J, with 18 bases in between. In nucleotides, the CDR3 is TGTGCCAGTAGTATAAATAGCCAGGGGATAATAAATGAGCAGTTCTTC. Translation gives CASSINSQGIINEQFF.

V gene TRBV5-1 combines with J gene TRBJ2-3; tentatively, D is TRBD1 or TRBD2 (5 bases each). The CDR3 covers 14 residues. Germline CDR1 reads SGHRS; CDR2 reads YFSETQ. V lost 4 bases and J lost 1, with 10 bases in between. CDR3: CASSRGPGTDTQYF. The CDR3 DNA follows: TGCGCCAGCAGCAGGGGACCTGGCACAGATACGCAGTATTTT.

The chain is built from TRBV2 and TRBJ2-1; no clear D gene. Germline lookup yields CDR1 SNHLY and CDR2 FYNNEI. Trimming took 5 bases from V and 6 from J, leaving 17 bases between them. This CDR3 is built from 15 residues. The CDR3 region is CASSRKALSRNEQFF. The CDR3 DNA reads TGTGCCAGCAGTCGGAAGGCCCTTTCGCGCAATGAGCAGTTCTTC. Based on the CDR3 plus reference TRBV2 and TRBJ2-1, the full variable domain is EPEVTQTPSHQVTQMGQEVILRCVPISNHLYFYWYRQILGQKVEFLVSFYNNEISEKSEIFDDQFSVERPDGSNFTLKIRSTKLEDSAMYFCASSRKALSRNEQFFGPGTRLTVL.